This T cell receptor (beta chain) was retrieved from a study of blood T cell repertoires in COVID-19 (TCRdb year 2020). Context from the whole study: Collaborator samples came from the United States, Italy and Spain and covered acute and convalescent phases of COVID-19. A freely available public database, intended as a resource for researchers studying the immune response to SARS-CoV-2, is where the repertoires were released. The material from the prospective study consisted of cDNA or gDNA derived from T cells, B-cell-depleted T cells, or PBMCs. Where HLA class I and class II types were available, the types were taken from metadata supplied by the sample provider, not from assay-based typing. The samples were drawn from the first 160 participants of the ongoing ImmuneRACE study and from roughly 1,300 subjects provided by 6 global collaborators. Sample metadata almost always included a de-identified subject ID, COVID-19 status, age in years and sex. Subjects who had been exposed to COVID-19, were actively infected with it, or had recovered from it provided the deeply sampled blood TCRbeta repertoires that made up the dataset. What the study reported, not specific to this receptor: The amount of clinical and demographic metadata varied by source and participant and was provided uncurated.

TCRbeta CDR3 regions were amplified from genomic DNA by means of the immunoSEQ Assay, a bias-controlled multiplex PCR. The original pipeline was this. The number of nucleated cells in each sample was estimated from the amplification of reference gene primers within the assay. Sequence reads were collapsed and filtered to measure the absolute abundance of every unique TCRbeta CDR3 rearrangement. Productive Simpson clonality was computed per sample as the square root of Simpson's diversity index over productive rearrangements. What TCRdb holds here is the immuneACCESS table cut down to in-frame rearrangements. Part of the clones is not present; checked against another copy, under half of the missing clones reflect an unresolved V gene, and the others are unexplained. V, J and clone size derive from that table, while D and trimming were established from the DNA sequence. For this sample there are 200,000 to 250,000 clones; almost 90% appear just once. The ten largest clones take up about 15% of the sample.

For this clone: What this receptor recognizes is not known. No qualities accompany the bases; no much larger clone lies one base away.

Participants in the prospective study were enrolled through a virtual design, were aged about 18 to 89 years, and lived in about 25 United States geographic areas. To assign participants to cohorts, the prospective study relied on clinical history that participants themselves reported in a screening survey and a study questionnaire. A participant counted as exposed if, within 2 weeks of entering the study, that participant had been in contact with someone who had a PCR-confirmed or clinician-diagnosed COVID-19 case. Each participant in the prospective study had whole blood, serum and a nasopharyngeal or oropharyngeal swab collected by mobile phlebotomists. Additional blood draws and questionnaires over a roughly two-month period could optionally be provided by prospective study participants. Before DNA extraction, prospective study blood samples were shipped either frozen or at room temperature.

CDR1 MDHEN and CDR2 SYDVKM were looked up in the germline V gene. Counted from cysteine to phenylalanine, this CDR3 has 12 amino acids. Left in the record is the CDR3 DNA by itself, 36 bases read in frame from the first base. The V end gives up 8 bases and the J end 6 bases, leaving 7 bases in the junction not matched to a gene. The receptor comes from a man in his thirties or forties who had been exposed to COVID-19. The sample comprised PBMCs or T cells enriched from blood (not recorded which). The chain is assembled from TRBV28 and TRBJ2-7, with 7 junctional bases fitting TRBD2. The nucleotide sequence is TGTGCCAGCTTGGGGGGGTCCGTCGAGCAGTACTTC. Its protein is CASLGGSVEQYF. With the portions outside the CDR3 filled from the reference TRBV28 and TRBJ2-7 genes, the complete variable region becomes DVKVTQSSRYLVKRTGEKVFLECVQDMDHENMFWYRQDPGLGLRLIYFSYDVKMKEKGDIPEGYSVSREKKERFSLILESASTNQTSMYLCASLGGSVEQYFGPGTRLTVT.